Below, one T cell receptor (beta chain) is given with its context. With only one base between it and a far larger clone, this is likely a read error. The data derive from a study of low-dose radiotherapy and immunotherapy resistance in tumors. On the study more broadly: Over 26 weeks, cohort 2 got 1 Gy every two weeks, reaching 13 Gy. The patients were given nivolumab 240 mg every two weeks and ipilimumab 1 mg/kg every six weeks, through an intravenous route. Treatment included intravenous cyclophosphamide dosed at 200 mg/m2 every two weeks, one day before radiation and immunotherapy.

Covering alpha and beta chains, TRAV- and TRBV-specific primers were used for the first-strand cDNA. TCRs were amplified for 15 to 25 PCR cycles with a constant-region primer and V-primer adapter. TCRdb redid the calling of the reads with MiXCR, one entry per CDR3 protein. The sample consists of roughly 40,000 distinct CDR3 sequences, less than 30% of them appearing once. Specified time point: after trial treatment. Noted treatment: LDRT plus nivolumab, ipilimumab, low-dose cyclophosphamide and aspirin (RACIN trial). Enrollment required an advanced solid tumor negative for tumor-infiltrating lymphocytes. This CDR3 spans 15 amino acids. Germline CDR1 is SGHDT and CDR2 is YYEEEE. Unmatched junction bases numbered 15, after V lost 4 bases and J lost 12 bases.

Sequencing was performed on PBMCs, taken after low-dose radiotherapy plus immunotherapy. The chain joins TRBV5-6 to TRBJ2-1; TRBD2 matches at 8 bases. The TCR comes from a male donor with prostate cancer. This CDR3 reads CASSPGTSGTGGQFF. Here the CDR3 DNA reads TGTGCCAGCAGCCCCGGGACTAGTGGGACCGGGGGGCAGTTCTTC. The complete variable domain, with remaining parts taken from reference TRBV5-6 and TRBJ2-1, reads DAGVTQSPTHLIKTRGQQVTLRCSPKSGHDTVSWYQQALGQGPQFIFQYYEEEERQRGNFPDRFSGHQFPNYSSELNVNALLLGDSALYLCASSPGTSGTGGQFFGPGTRLTVL.